A selection of T cell receptor beta chains follows, all from one sample in a study of T cell responses to AZD1222 COVID-19 vaccine. Clones were sequenced by immunoSEQ multiplex PCR, and TCRdb holds only the in-frame ones, with some missing. The table has roughly 150,000 clones, 85% to 95% seen once. This material consisted of peripheral blood, taken on day 0 of AZD1222 vaccination. All receptors derive from an adult in good health. Both conserved end residues are part of each CDR3. Each record gives: clone size, J gene, CDR3 length, V gene, D gene, CDR3 DNA, CDR3 protein. The D gene is left open where the match is weak. Clone size is given for some rows only: seen once, a few or many times, or a class if the clone is expanded.

once	TRBJ1-4	16	TRBV5-8	TRBD1	TGTGCCAGCAGCTTTTTCACGGGACAGCTAAATGAAAAACTGTTTTTT	CASSFFTGQLNEKLFF
-	TRBJ2-1	19	TRBV7-9	-	TGTGCCAGCACTACCTTGCCCCGGACAGCCCTTAGATTTACAATTGAGCAGTTCTTC	CASTTLPRTALRFTIEQFF
-	TRBJ2-7	12	TRBV3-1/TRBV3-2	-	TGTGCCAGCAGAGGGGGAACCTACGAGCAGTACTTC	CASRGGTYEQYF
-	TRBJ2-1	13	TRBV12-5	TRBD2	TGTGCTAGTGGTTTGACGGGAGGGAGAGAGCAGTTCTTC	CASGLTGGREQFF
-	TRBJ1-1	14	TRBV19	-	TGTGCCAGTAGTGCGGGCCGAGCCCCCACTGAAGCTTTCTTT	CASSAGRAPTEAFF
-	TRBJ2-3	11	TRBV12-3/TRBV12-4	-	TGTGCCAGCAGCCCGTCAGATACGCAGTATTTT	CASSPSDTQYF
-	TRBJ1-1	15	TRBV28	-	TGTGCCAGCAGTCGATTCCCGGGGGTGAACACTGAAGCTTTCTTT	CASSRFPGVNTEAFF
-	TRBJ2-1	15	TRBV7-3	TRBD2	TGTGCCAGCAGCGAATATAGCGGGAGGCTCGATGAGCAGTTCTTC	CASSEYSGRLDEQFF
-	TRBJ1-3	17	TRBV3-1/TRBV3-2	TRBD1	TGTGCCAGCAGCCAGAGGTTGGACAGGGGATCGGGAAACACCATATATTTT	CASSQRLDRGSGNTIYF
once	TRBJ1-2	16	TRBV28	-	TGTGCCAGCAGTTTTTTGGGGCTAGAGGGTAACTATGGCTACACCTTC	CASSFLGLEGNYGYTF
-	TRBJ2-7	13	TRBV4-3	TRBD2	TGCGCCAGCAGCCCCTGGCGGGGGGGATGGCAGTACTTC	CASSPWRGGWQYF
-	TRBJ1-1	12	TRBV3-1/TRBV3-2	-	TGTGCCAGCAGCCGGACAGACACTGAAGCTTTCTTT	CASSRTDTEAFF
-	TRBJ2-3	13	TRBV19	-	TGTGCCAGTAGTATTTTTTTGGTTGATACGCAGTATTTT	CASSIFLVDTQYF
-	TRBJ1-1	14	TRBV21-1	-	TGTGCCAGCAGCAAATCCCAGGGGGCTGCTGAAGCTTTCTTT	CASSKSQGAAEAFF
-	TRBJ2-7	17	TRBV9	TRBD2	TGTGCCAGCAGCGTAGGGTCTGGGCTAGCGGATTCCTACGAGCAGTACTTC	CASSVGSGLADSYEQYF
-	TRBJ1-5	15	TRBV19	-	TGTGCCAGTAGTCCGACAGCATATAGCAATCAGCCCCAGCATTTT	CASSPTAYSNQPQHF
-	TRBJ2-3	17	TRBV14	-	TGTGCCAGCAGCCAAGATCCCGCCCGGCTGGGAACAGATACGCAGTATTTT	CASSQDPARLGTDTQYF
-	TRBJ2-7	16	TRBV7-2	TRBD2	TGTGCCAGCAGAAAGGAACTAGCGGCATCCCCCTACGAGCAGTACTTC	CASRKELAASPYEQYF
-	TRBJ2-1	14	TRBV19	TRBD2	TGTGCCAGTAGTATCGGAGGGAGGGGTAATGAGCAGTTCTTC	CASSIGGRGNEQFF
once	TRBJ2-7	16	TRBV11-2	-	TGTGCCAGCAGCTTTACTAAGGACCCCCCGTTGAACGAGCAGTACTTC	CASSFTKDPPLNEQYF
-	TRBJ1-4	15	TRBV19	-	TGTGCCAGTAGTATAGGGGACTATTACGATGAAAAACTGTTTTTT	CASSIGDYYDEKLFF
-	TRBJ2-1	12	TRBV12-3/TRBV12-4	-	TGTGCCAGCAGTTTAAGGCGGAATGAGCAGTTCTTC	CASSLRRNEQFF
-	TRBJ1-1	12	TRBV6-5	-	TGTGCCAGCAGCCAGAGGAACCTTGAAGCTTTCTTT	CASSQRNLEAFF
-	TRBJ1-6	17	TRBV11-3	-	TGTGCCAGCAGCCGACCGGGCTCCCCTCCGCGGAATTCACCCCTCCACTTT	CASSRPGSPPRNSPLHF
once	TRBJ1-1	16	TRBV5-1	-	TGCGCCAGCAGCTTGGTCGGCCCAGGAGCTAACACTGAAGCTTTCTTT	CASSLVGPGANTEAFF
-	TRBJ2-1	14	TRBV5-1	-	TGCGCCAGCAGCGCGGGACAGACATACAATGAGCAGTTCTTC	CASSAGQTYNEQFF
-	TRBJ1-3	16	TRBV11-2	TRBD1	TGTGCCAGCAGCTTAGCTGCAGGGGGAACTGGAAACACCATATATTTT	CASSLAAGGTGNTIYF
-	TRBJ2-5	18	TRBV3-1/TRBV3-2	-	TGTGCCAGCAGCCAAGATTTCGGCGACCCCAGCGAGGTTGAGACCCAGTACTTC	CASSQDFGDPSEVETQYF
-	TRBJ2-2	15	TRBV2	TRBD2	TGTGCCAGCAGTCAAGCGGGAGGGCGCACCGGGGAGCTGTTTTTT	CASSQAGGRTGELFF
-	TRBJ2-7	17	TRBV3-1/TRBV3-2	TRBD2	TGTGCCAGCAGCCTTAGAGCGGGGGGTTCTGGGAACTACGAGCAGTACTTC	CASSLRAGGSGNYEQYF
-	TRBJ1-4	16	TRBV5-6	-	TGTGCCAGCAGCTTGGGGGCTCACGGGGGTGATGAAAAACTGTTTTTT	CASSLGAHGGDEKLFF
-	TRBJ1-5	16	TRBV19	TRBD1	TGTGCCAGTAGTACCCCAAGGACAGGTCTTGATCAGCCCCAGCATTTT	CASSTPRTGLDQPQHF
once	TRBJ1-4	17	TRBV19	-	TGTGCCAGTAGTCCACACGTGTCATGGACTTCAGGTGAAAAACTGTTTTTT	CASSPHVSWTSGEKLFF
-	TRBJ1-1	15	TRBV13	-	TGTGCCAGCAGCCCCGCGGGAGGGTGGAACACTGAAGCTTTCTTT	CASSPAGGWNTEAFF
once	TRBJ1-5	17	TRBV19	TRBD1	TGTGCCAGTAGTATAGAAGGACAGGTGATTAGCAATCAGCCCCAGCATTTT	CASSIEGQVISNQPQHF
-	TRBJ2-5	15	TRBV9	-	TGTGCCAGCAGCGCCGAACTCCGGTGGCAAGAGACCCAGTACTTC	CASSAELRWQETQYF
-	TRBJ1-1	14	TRBV7-9	-	TGTGCCAGCAGCTTAGGAGGGCTGAACACTGAAGCTTTCTTT	CASSLGGLNTEAFF
-	TRBJ1-2	16	TRBV18	TRBD1	TGTGCCAGCTCACCAGAGACAGGGTTATCTAACTATGGCTACACCTTC	CASSPETGLSNYGYTF
-	TRBJ2-7	16	TRBV11-2	-	TGTGCCAGCAGCTCCGGAGGGCAGGGCTACTCCTACGAGCAGTACTTC	CASSSGGQGYSYEQYF
few	TRBJ2-7	13	TRBV6-5	TRBD1	TGTGCCAGCAGTACCTTCCCAGGGGGCGAGCAGTACTTC	CASSTFPGGEQYF
-	TRBJ1-6	16	TRBV3-1/TRBV3-2	TRBD1	TGTGCCAGCAGCCAAGGGGGACAGGGGTATAATTCACCCCTCCACTTT	CASSQGGQGYNSPLHF
-	TRBJ1-2	17	TRBV11-1	TRBD1	TGTGCCAGCAGCTTAGCTGGGACAGGGACCACTAACTATGGCTACACCTTC	CASSLAGTGTTNYGYTF
-	TRBJ1-2	16	TRBV4-1	-	TGCGCCAGCAGCCAAGATACAGGTCGGAGGGCTTATGGCTACACCTTC	CASSQDTGRRAYGYTF
once	TRBJ2-1	17	TRBV4-2	TRBD1	TGTGCCAGCAGCCAAGGGGACAGGGGGGTATCCTACAATGAGCAGTTCTTC	CASSQGDRGVSYNEQFF
-	TRBJ1-1	13	TRBV5-4	-	TGTGCCAGCAGCTTGGATCCAGGGTCGGGAGCTTTCTTT	CASSLDPGSGAFF
-	TRBJ1-3	17	TRBV7-2	-	TGTGCCAGCAGCTTAAACCCCTGGACGTTGTCTGGAAACACCATATATTTT	CASSLNPWTLSGNTIYF
-	TRBJ1-2	18	TRBV11-2	TRBD1	TGTGCCAGCAGCCCAAGGGGGCAGCAGCAATACCCTAACTATGGCTACACCTTC	CASSPRGQQQYPNYGYTF
-	TRBJ1-4	20	TRBV3-1/TRBV3-2	-	TGTGCCAGCAGCCAAGTCCCGCGTGGCAGGGGACCCGGTCGTAATGAAAAACTGTTTTTT	CASSQVPRGRGPGRNEKLFF
-	TRBJ2-1	11	TRBV12-5	-	TGTGCTAGTGGTTTGGTAACTGAGCAGTTCTTC	CASGLVTEQFF
-	TRBJ1-4	14	TRBV11-2	-	TGTGCCAGCAGCCTCGCGAGGGGTGGTGAAAAACTGTTTTTT	CASSLARGGEKLFF